This T cell receptor (beta chain) appears in the sequencing data of a study of breast tumors, draining lymph nodes, adjacent tissues. Findings and limits, study-wide: Tumors had less TCR diversity than lymph nodes, more than nontumor tissue. Data only fit, rather than demonstrated, lymph node origin of most tumor T cells. The data were judged consistent with most tumor T cells coming from lymph node and expanding in tumor. Luminal-like breast cancer showed significantly greater tumor-nontumor repertoire similarity than basal-like breast cancer did.

About this clonotype: What it binds is unknown. The junction shows a germline mismatch at one end, possibly a read error.

This CDR3 is 15 amino acids long. In germline, CDR1 is SGHNT, CDR2 YYREEE (reference sequence). TCRdb analysed the multiplex PCR reads with MiXCR anew, one entry per CDR3 protein. Among more than 20,000 distinct CDR3 sequences listed, under 30% were seen once. The sample taken for sequencing was breast tumor tissue. This receptor was identified in a female donor with breast cancer. Some clones in this sample may be carry-over from other donors' samples. The V call is TRBV5-4, the J call TRBJ2-1; tentatively, D is TRBD1 (6 bases). CDR3 amino acids: CAISSSGQSYNEQFF. The DNA of the CDR3 is TGTGCCATCAGCTCATCGGGACAATCCTACAATGAGCAGTTCTTC.